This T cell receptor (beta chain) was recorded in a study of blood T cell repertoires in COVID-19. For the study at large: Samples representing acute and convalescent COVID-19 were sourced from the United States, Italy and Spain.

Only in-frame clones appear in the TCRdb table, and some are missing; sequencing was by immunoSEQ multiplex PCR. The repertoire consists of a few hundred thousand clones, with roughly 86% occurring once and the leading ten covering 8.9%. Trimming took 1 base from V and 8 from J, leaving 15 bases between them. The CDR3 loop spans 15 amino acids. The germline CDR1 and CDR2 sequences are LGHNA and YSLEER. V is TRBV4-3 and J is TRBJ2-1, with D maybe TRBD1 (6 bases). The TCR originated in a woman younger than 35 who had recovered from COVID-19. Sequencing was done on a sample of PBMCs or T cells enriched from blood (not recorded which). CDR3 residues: CASSQGRGRSDEQFF. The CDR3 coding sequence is TGCGCCAGCAGCCAAGGCAGGGGCCGAAGCGATGAGCAGTTCTTC.